These 23 T cell receptor beta chains share one sample of origin, sequenced in a study of T cells in women clearing cervical HPV infection (dated by TCRdb to the late 2010s). Libraries were prepared through the immunoSEQ multiplex PCR assay. TCRdb provides this immuneACCESS table in a form limited to in-frame rearrangements. Some clones are lacking; in checked studies, under half of them reflect an unresolved V gene, and why the rest are absent is not known. The table for this sample lists about 28,000 clones. The ten largest clonotypes hold approximately 8.1% of the sample. Sequences were obtained from blood buffy coat. These receptors originate from a woman between 18 and 70 years old with a cervical HPV16 infection that either progressed to CIN3+ or cleared (not recorded which).

For this clone: The DNA ends 3 residues before the CDR3 does, and the rest of the CDR3 is filled in from the germline J gene. This chain joins TRBV11-1 and TRBJ2-2; perhaps TRBD2 as D (5 bases). This CDR3 is built from 15 residues. Deletions cut 1 base from V and 7 bases from J, with 13 bases between. Germline V gives CDR1 SGHAT, CDR2 FQDESV (reference sequence). CDR3 bases read: TGTGCCAGCAGCTTAGGGCACAACGAGGGCGGGGAG. Its translation: CASSLGHNEGGE. The full CDR3 reads CASSLGHNEGGELFF.

To note about this clone: The read falls 3 residues short of the CDR3 end, and the missing part is taken from the germline J gene. This sequence joins TRBV7-2 and TRBJ1-1; 8 bases align to TRBD1. From germline, CDR1 is SGHTA and CDR2 FQGNSA. V shed 9 bases and J 0 bases; nucleotides not matched to a gene: 6. The CDR3 contains 14 residues. CDR3 sequence reads: CASRQGTMNTEAFF. CDR3 bases read: TGTGCCAGTAGACAGGGGACTATGAACACTGAA.

Concerning this clone itself: Sequencing ends 3 residues short of the CDR3 end; the germline J gene provides the rest. This same CDR3 is encoded by further DNA sequences in the sample. The chain has TRBV18 and TRBJ2-1; tentative D call: TRBD2 (6 bases). CDR1 and CDR2 (germline): KGHSH, LQKENI. The CDR3 is made up of 13 amino acids. Trimming stripped 3 bases from V and 8 bases from J, with 11 bases between. The CDR3 loop is CASSPGGGDEQFF. The sequenced CDR3 bases are TGTGCCAGCTCACCGGGGGGTGGTGATGAG.

With regard to this clone: The read stops 3 residues short of the end of the CDR3; the missing end is completed from the germline J gene. This chain joins TRBV7-2 and TRBJ2-7; 8 nucleotides match TRBD2. CDR1 and CDR2 from the germline V gene are SGHTA and FQGNSA. Trimming cost V 3 bases and J 2 bases; bases outside gene matches: 3. The CDR3 loop spans 14 amino acids. This CDR3 reads CASSFGRGAYEQYF. Partial CDR3 DNA: TGTGCCAGCAGCTTTGGGCGGGGGGCCTACGAG.

A note on this clone: The sequenced fragment ends 3 residues before the CDR3 boundary, so the rest is inferred from the germline J gene. V usage is TRBV30 and J usage is TRBJ2-1; 10 bases align to TRBD2. Germline loops: CDR1 GTSNPN, CDR2 SVGIG (reference sequence). The V segment lost 3 bases and the J segment 4 bases; nucleotides outside the gene matches: 3. The CDR3 spans 14 residues. The chain's CDR3 is CAWRRTSGYNEQFF. The part of the CDR3 DNA that was read is TGTGCCTGGAGAAGGACTAGCGGATACAATGAG.

The DNA read from the CDR3 is TGTGCCAGCTCAGACCAGGGATTGACCAATGGT. It translates to CASSDQGLTNG. The full CDR3 is CASSDQGLTNGQYF. The chain has TRBV18 and TRBJ2-4; TRBD1 might be the D (5 bases). Read sequence stops 3 residues before the CDR3 end, and the germline J gene provides the missing end. This CDR3 spans 14 amino acids. CDR1 is KGHSH and CDR2 is LQKENI in the germline V gene. Combining the CDR3 with reference TRBV18 and TRBJ2-4 gives the whole variable domain NAGVMQNPRHLVRRRGQEARLRCSPMKGHSHVYWYRQLPEEGLKFMVYLQKENIIDESGMPKERFSAEFPKEGPSILRIQQVVRGDSAAYFCASSDQGLTNGQYFGAGTRLSVL.

Worth noting for this clone: Read sequence stops 3 residues before the CDR3 end, and the germline J gene provides the missing end. This sequence joins TRBV2 and TRBJ1-5, with 7 positions matching TRBD1. This CDR3 has 14 amino acids. The ends lost 6 bases at V and 2 bases at J; junction bases unmatched: 4. The germline gives CDR1 SNHLY, CDR2 FYNNEI. The CDR3 protein is CASRVDRGNQPQHF. The CDR3 bases that were read are TGTGCCAGCAGGGTAGACAGGGGCAATCAGCCC.

Comments on this clone: Read data end 3 residues before the CDR3 end; the end is taken from the germline J gene. The chain carries TRBV18 and TRBJ1-5; D is ambiguous. V was pared by 0 bases and J by 7 bases, with 16 bases between. CDR1 and CDR2 (germline): KGHSH, LQKENI. CDR3 length: 16 amino acids. The CDR3 is CASSPPSSRGLQPQHF. Incomplete CDR3 DNA: TGTGCCAGCTCACCACCCTCGTCCCGGGGTTTACAGCCC.

For this clone: The read ends 3 residues before the CDR3 terminus; that terminus is restored from the germline J gene. The chain joins TRBV19 to TRBJ2-2; 7 nucleotides match TRBD1. The V gene's germline CDR1 is LNHDA and CDR2 SQIVND (reference sequence). CDR3 length: 12 amino acids. V was pared by 9 bases and J by 8 bases, with 6 bases of the junction left unmatched. The chain's CDR3 is CASQQGWGELFF. Incomplete CDR3 DNA: TGTGCCAGCCAACAGGGGTGGGGGGAG.

With regard to this clone: From the germline J gene comes the end of the CDR3, since the read stops 3 residues before it. V gene TRBV7-3 combines with J gene TRBJ2-1; D uncertain. Per the germline V gene, CDR1 is SGHTA and CDR2 is FQGTGA. CDR3 length equals 13 residues. V lost 5 bases to trimming and J lost 5 bases, with 10 bases between them. This CDR3 is CASSKNSDNEQFF. Incomplete CDR3 DNA: TGTGCCAGCAGCAAGAACTCGGACAATGAG.

Remarks on this clone: Coverage ceases 3 residues before the CDR3 finishes, and the germline J gene fills in the end. The gene calls are TRBV4-2 and TRBJ2-1; TRBD2 matches at 9 bases. V shed 4 bases, J shed 4 bases, and the junction held 11 bases outside the gene matches. Germline V gene lookup returns CDR1 LGHNA and CDR2 YNFKEQ. The CDR3 length is 17 residues. CDR3 DNA (partial): TGTGCCAGCAGCCCCTCCCGGGCAGCGGGAGGTTACAATGAG. This sequence encodes CASSPSRAAGGYNE. The CDR3 in its entirety is CASSPSRAAGGYNEQFF.

Details on this clone: The DNA ends 3 residues before the CDR3 does, and the rest of the CDR3 is filled in from the germline J gene. This chain connects TRBV7-9 to TRBJ1-6; 9 nucleotides align to TRBD1. V shed 5 bases and J 9 bases; nucleotides not matched to a gene: 8. This CDR3 has 15 amino acids. Looked up from germline, CDR1 is SEHNR and CDR2 is FQNEAQ (reference sequence). Here the CDR3 reads CASSGGDRAGSPLHF. CDR3 DNA (partial): TGTGCCAGCAGCGGGGGGGACAGGGCTGGTTCACCC.

This clone is medium-sized by frequency. The read terminates 3 residues ahead of where the CDR3 ends, so the germline J gene completes it. This rearrangement joins TRBV24-1 to TRBJ2-1; D remains unclear. This CDR3 spans 15 amino acids. Germline assignment: CDR1 KGHDR and CDR2 SFDVKD. V gave up 3 bases and J gave up 9 bases, with 17 bases separating them. The CDR3 bases that were read are TGTGCCACCAGTGATACGGCAGCCTCTCCGGGTGAG. Its protein product is CATSDTAASPGE. The full CDR3 reads CATSDTAASPGEQFF.

In the case of this clone: The read ends 3 residues before the CDR3 terminus; that terminus is restored from the germline J gene. The V call is TRBV7-9, the J call TRBJ2-4; 8 nucleotides line up with TRBD2. Per the germline V gene, CDR1 is SEHNR and CDR2 is FQNEAQ (reference sequence). CDR3 length: 13 residues. CDR3 bases read: TGTGCCAGCACCGACCGGGGGGGCTATGGT. It translates to CASTDRGGYG. The full CDR3 is CASTDRGGYGQYF.

A word on this clone: The read finishes 3 residues shy of the CDR3 end, and the germline J gene is used to complete it. The rearrangement joins TRBV7-6 to TRBJ2-5; TRBD2 matches 11 bases. The CDR3 consists of 15 residues. V dropped 10 bases and J dropped 5; count of bases not matched to a gene: 12. Germline-derived CDR1 and CDR2 are SGHVS and FNYEAQ. CDR3 sequence: CATATTSGGRETQYF. The covered CDR3 bases are TGTGCCACCGCCACTACTAGCGGGGGCCGGGAGACC.

Of note for this clone: The sequence runs out 3 residues before the end of the CDR3; the remainder is reconstructed from the germline J gene. The chain combines TRBV10-2 with TRBJ2-7, with D possibly being TRBD1 (6 bases). The germline CDR1 and CDR2 sequences are WSHSY and SAAADI. Between the trimmed V and J ends, which lost 0 bases and 4 bases, there was a span of 13 bases. The CDR3 runs 15 residues. The CDR3 DNA, read in part, is TGCGCCAGCAGTGAGTCCACAGGGTGCCCATACGAG. Translating gives CASSESTGCPYE. The full CDR3 reads CASSESTGCPYEQYF.

Concerning this clone: The read stops 3 residues short of the end of the CDR3; the missing end is completed from the germline J gene. V gene TRBV19 combines with J gene TRBJ2-1; 11 nucleotides line up with TRBD2. Trimming removed 9 bases from V and 7 bases from J; junction bases left unmatched: 8. The CDR3 is 14 amino acids. From germline, CDR1 is LNHDA and CDR2 SQIVND (reference sequence). The DNA read from the CDR3 is TGTGCCAGCCGGCAGGTAGCGGGAGGGAATGAG. Translating gives CASRQVAGGNE. Given in full, the CDR3 is CASRQVAGGNEQFF.

The CDR3 is CASSPTGSGEQYF. Partial CDR3 DNA: TGTGCCAGCAGCCCCACAGGGTCCGGCGAG. The chain couples TRBV6-2 or TRBV6-3 to TRBJ2-7; the D gene is possibly TRBD1 (6 bases). The read terminates 3 residues ahead of where the CDR3 ends, so the germline J gene completes it. Germline CDR1 reads MNHEY; CDR2 reads SVGEGT. The CDR3 is made up of 13 amino acids. V was clipped by 6 bases and J by 6 bases, with 15 bases between them.

As for this clone: The read is 3 residues too short to cover the CDR3 end, so that end is filled in from the germline J gene. The rearrangement joins TRBV18 to TRBJ2-1; 7 nucleotides match TRBD1. Germline V lookup: CDR1 KGHSH, CDR2 LQKENI. Germline trimming cut 3 bases from V and 5 bases from J; bases unmatched to any gene: 10. The CDR3 loop spans 16 amino acids. The CDR3 loop is CASSPPETGRNNEQFF. CDR3 DNA (partial): TGTGCCAGCTCACCGCCGGAGACAGGGCGTAACAATGAG. Combining the CDR3 with reference TRBV18 and TRBJ2-1 gives the whole variable domain NAGVMQNPRHLVRRRGQEARLRCSPMKGHSHVYWYRQLPEEGLKFMVYLQKENIIDESGMPKERFSAEFPKEGPSILRIQQVVRGDSAAYFCASSPPETGRNNEQFFGPGTRLTVL.

Of note for this clone: The sequenced fragment ends 3 residues before the CDR3 boundary, so the rest is inferred from the germline J gene. The chain couples TRBV19 to TRBJ1-2; TRBD1 is a possible D gene (5 bases). Germline CDR1 reads LNHDA; CDR2 reads SQIVND (reference sequence). This CDR3 region has 14 residues. V shed 7 bases and J shed 4 bases, with 16 bases lying between them. The CDR3 reads CASTYRPSFYGYTF. The part of the CDR3 DNA that was read is TGTGCCAGTACCTACAGGCCTTCTTTCTATGGC.

As to this clone: A junction boundary mismatches the germline segment, possibly from a read error. Read coverage stops 3 residues before the CDR3 terminus; the germline J gene supplies the remainder. The same CDR3 also results from other DNA sequences found in this sample. The rearrangement joins TRBV20-1 to TRBJ1-2; possibly TRBD1 for D (5 bases). Germline V lookup: CDR1 DFQATT, CDR2 SNEGSKA (reference sequence). The CDR3 totals 15 residues. The covered CDR3 bases are TGCAGTGCTTCAAGAGAGGGCCGGCGGGACTATGGT. Its translation is CSASREGRRDYG. The full CDR3 protein reads CSASREGRRDYGYTF.

Notes on this clone: The CDR3 extends 3 residues past the end of the read, so its final part is completed from the germline J gene. The V call is TRBV7-9, the J call TRBJ1-1; 7 nucleotides line up with TRBD1. The CDR3 is 15 amino acids. CDR1 and CDR2 (germline): SEHNR, FQNEAQ (reference sequence). V gave up 7 bases and J gave up 6 bases; unmatched junction bases: 14. The part of the CDR3 DNA that was read is TGTGCCAGCACGGACAGGACAGACCAGTTTGCTGAA. Translation gives CASTDRTDQFAE. The full CDR3 protein reads CASTDRTDQFAEAFF.

Concerning this clone: The CDR3 extends 3 residues past the end of the read, so its final part is completed from the germline J gene. The gene calls are TRBV20-1 and TRBJ1-2, with a weak D call TRBD1 (5 bases). The CDR3 covers 12 residues. Germline V gene data show CDR1 as DFQATT and CDR2 as SNEGSKA (reference sequence). The V end lost 7 bases, the J end lost 1 base, and 10 bases lay between the germline ends. This CDR3 reads CSVEDNNYGYTF. CDR3 DNA (partial): TGCAGTGTTGAGGACAATAACTATGGC.